A single sample is the source of the 5 T cell receptor beta chains below, sequenced in a study of response to subunit inactivated influenza vaccine. MiXCR, applied by TCRdb to the RT-PCR reads, yields one record per CDR3 protein. The table shows about 300,000 distinct CDR3 sequences, with around 20% occurring only once. The sequenced sample was PBMCs from blood, obtained less than 22 months after vaccination. The receptors originated from a man aged 50-75 years who received an inactivated influenza vaccine.

The J gene is TRBJ2-3, the V gene TRBV5-1; the match to TRBD1 covers 8 bases. V dropped 4 bases and J dropped 4; count of bases not matched to a gene: 11. The CDR3 is 16 amino acids. CDR1 is SGHRS, CDR2 YFSETQ, per germline. The CDR3 DNA sequence: TGCGCCAGCAGCGAGGGGGGCAGGGGGCGAGCAGATACGCAGTATTTT. Translating it yields CASSEGGRGRADTQYF.

This clonotype appeared a few times. The V gene is TRBV25-1, the J gene TRBJ1-2; 7 positions agree with TRBD1. The CDR3 has 14 amino acids. Unmatched junction bases numbered 3, after V lost 1 base and J lost 4 bases. Germline-derived CDR1 and CDR2 are MGHDK and SYGVNS. CDR3 sequence reads: CASSELTGSYGYTF. DNA of the CDR3: TGTGCCAGCAGTGAATTGACAGGGAGCTATGGCTACACCTTC.

This clonotype was seen repeatedly, ten times or more. CDR3 protein: CSVEGGKGLHEQYF. CDR3 nucleotides: TGCAGCGTTGAAGGGGGGAAGGGCTTACACGAGCAGTACTTC. V is TRBV29-1 and J is TRBJ2-7, with D perhaps assigned TRBD1 or TRBD2 (5 bases each). The CDR3 contains 14 residues. The V gene's germline CDR1 is SQVTM and CDR2 ANQGSEA. Trimming shortened V by 1 base and J by 5 bases, and 15 bases separated the two germline ends.

The chain links TRBV2 to TRBJ2-1, with D possibly matching TRBD2 (6 bases). The germline CDR1 and CDR2 sequences are SNHLY and FYNNEI. V was shortened by 4 bases and J by 8 bases, with 18 bases between the two germline ends. The CDR3 covers 15 residues. CDR3 bases: TGTGCCAGCAGTGTTGGAGGGACTCAGGGACATGAGCAGTTCTTC. This encodes CASSVGGTQGHEQFF.

This clonotype was observed a few times. The chain carries TRBV6-1 and TRBJ1-5; tentative D call: TRBD1 (5 bases). Germline values: CDR1 MNHNS, CDR2 SASEGT. The CDR3 is made up of 14 amino acids. V was clipped by 6 bases and J by 11 bases, with 20 bases between them. The CDR3 protein is CASRPQGSILAQHF. The CDR3 coding sequence is TGTGCCAGCAGACCCCAGGGCTCAATCCTGGCCCAGCATTTT.